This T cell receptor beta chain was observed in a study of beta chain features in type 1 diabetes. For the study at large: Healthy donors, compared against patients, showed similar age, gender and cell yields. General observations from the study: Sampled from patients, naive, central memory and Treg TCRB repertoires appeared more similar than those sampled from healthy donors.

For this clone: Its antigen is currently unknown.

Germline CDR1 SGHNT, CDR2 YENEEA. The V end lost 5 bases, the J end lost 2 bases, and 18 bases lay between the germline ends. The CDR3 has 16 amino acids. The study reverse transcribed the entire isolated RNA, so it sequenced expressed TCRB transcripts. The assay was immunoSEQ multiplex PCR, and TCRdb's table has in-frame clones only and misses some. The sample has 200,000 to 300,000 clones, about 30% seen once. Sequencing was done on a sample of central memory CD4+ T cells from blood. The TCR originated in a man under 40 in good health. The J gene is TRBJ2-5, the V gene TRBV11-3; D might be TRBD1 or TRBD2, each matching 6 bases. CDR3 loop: CASSPYSGGRQETQYF. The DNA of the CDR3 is TGTGCCAGCAGCCCTTATTCTGGGGGGCGGCAAGAGACCCAGTACTTC.